Shown below are 19 T cell receptor beta chains from a single sample sequenced in a study of blood T cell repertoires in COVID-19. Method: immunoSEQ multiplex PCR; TCRdb's copy keeps in-frame clones and lacks some. The sample has 75,000 or so clones, more than 70% seen once. Sequenced sample: peripheral blood. These receptors all come from a man aged 55 to 69 with active or convalescent COVID-19.

J is TRBJ1-3 and V is TRBV2; TRBD1 is a possible D gene (5 bases). This CDR3 is built from 13 residues. With 4 bases removed from V and 4 bases from J, the gap between germline ends came to 8 bases. Germline V lookup: CDR1 SNHLY, CDR2 FYNNEI. CDR3 DNA: TGTGCCAGCAGTGCCAGGGCCGGAAACACCATATATTTT. Protein sequence: CASSARAGNTIYF.

This clone is a singleton in its sample. The J gene is TRBJ1-1, the V gene TRBV7-9, with 7 bases fitting TRBD1. Per the germline V gene, CDR1 is SEHNR and CDR2 is FQNEAQ (reference sequence). V gave up 4 bases and J gave up 3 bases; unmatched junction bases: 5. This CDR3 contains 14 residues. CDR3 sequence: CASSSHQGDTEAFF. CDR3 DNA: TGTGCCAGCAGCTCTCATCAGGGGGACACTGAAGCTTTCTTT.

V gene TRBV21-1 combines with J gene TRBJ2-7; the table's D call TRBD1 went unverified against the DNA. TRBV21-1 represents a pseudogene. The CDR3 is 18 residues long. This chain's CDR3 is CASSRPRRQGADEYEQYF. For the CDR3, the DNA is TGTGCCAGCAGCAGACCCCGCAGACAGGGGGCGGACGAGTACGAGCAGTACTTC.

V is TRBV3-1 (or the pseudogene TRBV3-2) and J is TRBJ2-7, with 7 bases lining up with TRBD2. In germline, CDR1 is LGHDT, CDR2 YNNKEL (reference sequence). The CDR3 has 15 residues. Unmatched junction bases numbered 3, after V lost 1 base and J lost 0 bases. The CDR3: CASSQAGGTSYEQYF. The CDR3 bases are TGTGCCAGCAGCCAAGCCGGGGGGACCTCCTACGAGCAGTACTTC.

This chain connects TRBV5-4 to TRBJ1-1; no clear D. Germline lookup yields CDR1 SGHNT and CDR2 YYREEE (reference sequence). The CDR3 length is 14 residues. The V gene lost 1 base and the J gene lost 6 bases, with 13 bases spanning the gap. The CDR3 DNA reads TGTGCCAGCAGCTTGCCAGGATTAATGGCTGAAGCTTTCTTT. It yields the protein CASSLPGLMAEAFF. The whole variable domain, remainder taken from reference TRBV5-4 and TRBJ1-1, is ETGVTQSPTHLIKTRGQQVTLRCSSQSGHNTVSWYQQALGQGPQFIFQYYREEENGRGNFPPRFSGLQFPNYSSELNVNALELDDSALYLCASSLPGLMAEAFFGQGTRLTVV.

V is TRBV19 and J is TRBJ1-5; TRBD1 is a possible D gene (5 bases). Germline V gene sequence: CDR1 LNHDA, CDR2 SQIVND (reference sequence). The CDR3 consists of 16 residues. The V end was cut by 1 base, the J end by 1 base, with 11 bases between. The CDR3 loop reads CASSIVPGISNQPQHF. CDR3 sequence (DNA): TGTGCCAGTAGTATAGTACCAGGGATCAGCAATCAGCCCCAGCATTTT. The full variable domain, completed using reference TRBV19 and TRBJ1-5, is DGGITQSPKYLFRKEGQNVTLSCEQNLNHDAMYWYRQDPGQGLRLIYYSQIVNDFQKGDIAEGYSVSREKKESFPLTVTSAQKNPTAFYLCASSIVPGISNQPQHFGDGTRLSIL.

V and J are TRBV4-1 and TRBJ2-1; possible D gene TRBD1, 5 bases. With 4 bases removed from V and 8 bases from J, the gap between germline ends came to 18 bases. Germline V gene sequence: CDR1 MGHRA, CDR2 YSYEKL. The CDR3 spans 15 residues. Here the CDR3 reads CASSLRTPIVDEQFF. DNA for the CDR3: TGCGCCAGCAGCCTAAGGACACCGATAGTCGATGAGCAGTTCTTC.

Only a few counts were recorded for this clone. The chain carries TRBV18 and TRBJ2-7; 12 bases map to TRBD1. The CDR3 totals 16 residues. Germline V lookup: CDR1 KGHSH, CDR2 LQKENI. V lost 3 bases, J lost 2 bases, and 5 bases stayed unmatched. The CDR3 nucleotides are TGTGCCAGCTCACCGGGACAGGGGGCTGCAACCTACGAGCAGTACTTC. Protein product: CASSPGQGAATYEQYF.

This chain links TRBV19 with TRBJ1-3; D not certain. CDR3 length: 15 amino acids. Trimming took 5 bases from V and 3 from J, leaving 14 bases between them. Germline V gene sequence: CDR1 LNHDA, CDR2 SQIVND (reference sequence). The CDR3, as DNA: TGTGCCAGTAGTGCTCAGGCCCCCCTTGGAAACACCATATATTTT. Protein sequence: CASSAQAPLGNTIYF.

The rearrangement uses TRBV5-6 and TRBJ2-2, with 9 bases identical to TRBD1. From germline, CDR1 is SGHDT and CDR2 YYEEEE. The J segment lost 5 bases and the V segment lost 7 bases, leaving 6 bases of the junction unmatched. The CDR3 totals 14 residues. CDR3 DNA: TGTGCCAGCCGCGGACAGGGGCGGACCGGGGAGCTGTTTTTT. Residues: CASRGQGRTGELFF.

This clone came up a few times. The V gene is TRBV5-1, the J gene TRBJ2-1; D might be TRBD1 (5 bases). The V gene lost 0 bases and the J gene lost 4 bases, with 8 bases spanning the gap. Per the germline V gene, CDR1 is SGHRS and CDR2 is YFSETQ. CDR3 length: 14 residues. This CDR3 is CASSLGQIYNEQFF. Here the CDR3 DNA reads TGCGCCAGCAGCTTGGGACAGATATACAATGAGCAGTTCTTC.

This chain uses TRBV11-3 with TRBJ1-6; D is unclear. The V end was cut by 0 bases, the J end by 9 bases, with 6 bases between. Germline lookup yields CDR1 SGHNT and CDR2 YENEEA. This CDR3 is 13 amino acids long. The CDR3 DNA reads as TGTGCCAGCAGCTTAGATCAGGTTTCACCCCTCCACTTT. Its protein product is CASSLDQVSPLHF.

The chain uses TRBV6-6 and TRBJ1-5, with a weak D call TRBD1 (6 bases). Germline values: CDR1 MNHNY, CDR2 SVGAGI (reference sequence). The CDR3 is made up of 13 amino acids. V lost 5 bases, J lost 3 bases, and 8 bases lay in between. For the CDR3, the DNA is TGTGCCAGCAGTACAGGGCTCAATCAGCCCCAGCATTTT. Residues: CASSTGLNQPQHF.

The chain recombines TRBV6-5 with TRBJ2-2, with 7 positions matching TRBD1. There are 14 residues in the CDR3. In germline, CDR1 is MNHEY, CDR2 SVGAGI. With V trimmed by 6 bases and J by 4 bases, 5 bases remained unmatched. In nucleotides, the CDR3 is TGTGCCAGCAGGACGGGACAGAGCACCGGGGAGCTGTTTTTT. Encoded protein: CASRTGQSTGELFF.

A remark on this clone: Mismatch with germline at one junction end may stem from a read error. The rearrangement joins TRBV3-1 (or the pseudogene TRBV3-2) to TRBJ2-7; 7 bases line up with TRBD1. Germline V gene data show CDR1 as LGHDT and CDR2 as YNNKEL (reference sequence). The CDR3 sequence is 12 residues long. In DNA, the CDR3 is TGTGCCAGCAGCGATGTCGGGACAGTCAAATGGTTC. As protein: CASSDVGTVKWF.

The chain is built from TRBV6-1 and TRBJ1-2; D is undetermined. The CDR3 extends over 12 amino acids. V was clipped by 1 base and J by 6 bases, with 6 bases between them. Per the germline V gene, CDR1 is MNHNS and CDR2 is SASEGT. The CDR3 sequence is CASSEVADGYTF. The CDR3 DNA is TGTGCCAGCAGTGAAGTGGCGGATGGCTACACCTTC.

The CDR3 bases are TGCGCCAGCAGCCATACCACAGGAAACTATGGCTACACCTTC. It specifies CASSHTTGNYGYTF. This rearrangement joins TRBV4-1 to TRBJ1-2; tentative D call: TRBD1 (5 bases). Germline loops: CDR1 MGHRA, CDR2 YSYEKL. The CDR3 sequence is 14 residues long. Trimming took 3 bases from V and 2 from J, leaving 10 bases between them.

The chain recombines TRBV18 with TRBJ2-7, with D perhaps matching TRBD2 (6 bases). CDR1 and CDR2 from the germline V gene are KGHSH and LQKENI. The CDR3 is 16 residues long. Trimming took 5 bases from V and 3 from J, leaving 20 bases between them. Written as DNA, the CDR3 is TGTGCCAGCTCAAGGTGGTTGGGCGGGGTAGACTACGAGCAGTACTTC. It yields the protein CASSRWLGGVDYEQYF.

This chain uses TRBV7-3 with TRBJ2-1; TRBD2 aligns across 9 bases. J lost 10 bases, V lost 4 bases, and 8 bases had no gene match. The CDR3 extends over 14 amino acids. Germline CDR1 SGHTA, CDR2 FQGTGA. The CDR3 region has the DNA TGTGCCAGCAGCTCTAGCGGGGCCGCTTGGGAGCAGTTCTTC. This gives the protein CASSSSGAAWEQFF.